This TCR beta chain derives from a study of CD8 T cells in ankylosing spondylitis. General study results and limits: Some of the motif variants had earlier been found in reactive arthritis patients' fluid and blood. Ankylosing spondylitis blood appeared to carry a characteristic TCR beta motif of seven to nine highly homologous variants.

MiXCR, run by TCRdb on the 5' RACE reads, gives a single entry per CDR3 protein. The table includes roughly 670,000 distinct CDR3 sequences, 15% to 20% detected once. The V gene's germline CDR1 is MDHEN and CDR2 SYDVKM. CDR3 length equals 13 residues. V was shortened by 1 base and J by 5 bases, with 6 bases between the two germline ends. This clonotype was detected a few times. What it binds is not known. The receptor was derived from a male donor with ankylosing spondylitis. This chain joins TRBV28 and TRBJ2-1; D is unclear. The sequenced sample consisted of blood, either unsorted or a sorted T cell fraction (not recorded which). Written as DNA, the CDR3 is TGTGCCAGCAGTTTATTGGACGACAATGAGCAGTTCTTC. Protein sequence: CASSLLDDNEQFF.